A selection of T cell receptor beta chains follows, all from one sample in a study of blood T cell repertoires in COVID-19. The method was immunoSEQ multiplex PCR; TCRdb's version includes in-frame clones alone and lacks a portion of them. The repertoire consists of roughly 290,000 clones, with around 87% occurring once and the leading ten covering around 2.1%. The sequencing input was peripheral blood. The receptors shown here come from a woman in her thirties who had recovered from COVID-19. CDR3s include the opening cysteine and the closing phenylalanine or tryptophan. Fields, in order: CDR3 DNA, CDR3 protein, J gene, clone size, D gene, V gene. D genes are given only for firm matches. Size values are once, few and many counts, or a class for expanded clones, and some rows have none.

CDR3nt: TGTGCCAGCAGCCGAGAGGGGGCGACTGAAAAACTGTTTTTT; CDR3aa: CASSREGATEKLFF; j_gene: TRBJ1-4; abundance: -; d_gene: TRBD1; v_gene: TRBV4-2
CDR3nt: TGTGCCAGCAGCCCAGGGGTCGGGGGGGATGGAGGCTACACCTTC; CDR3aa: CASSPGVGGDGGYTF; j_gene: TRBJ1-2; abundance: -; d_gene: -; v_gene: TRBV9
CDR3nt: TGTGCCAGCAGCTCCCGTGACAAAGATCAGCCCCAGCATTTT; CDR3aa: CASSSRDKDQPQHF; j_gene: TRBJ1-5; abundance: -; d_gene: -; v_gene: TRBV5-6
CDR3nt: TGTGCCAGCAGTTACTCCAGGTACAATGAGCAGTTCTTC; CDR3aa: CASSYSRYNEQFF; j_gene: TRBJ2-1; abundance: -; d_gene: -; v_gene: TRBV6-5
CDR3nt: TGTGCCAGCATGTGGGACATCAATCAGCCCCAGCATTTT; CDR3aa: CASMWDINQPQHF; j_gene: TRBJ1-5; abundance: -; d_gene: -; v_gene: TRBV12-3/TRBV12-4
CDR3nt: TGTGCCAGTAGTACTACTAGCAATCAGCCCCAGCATTTT; CDR3aa: CASSTTSNQPQHF; j_gene: TRBJ1-5; abundance: -; d_gene: -; v_gene: TRBV19
CDR3nt: TGCGCCAGCAGCCAAGCAAAGCGGAACAATGAGCAGTTCTTC; CDR3aa: CASSQAKRNNEQFF; j_gene: TRBJ2-1; abundance: few; d_gene: -; v_gene: TRBV4-3
CDR3nt: TGTGCCAGCAGCCGGAGAATACAGGAAGGAGAAAAACTGTTTTTT; CDR3aa: CASSRRIQEGEKLFF; j_gene: TRBJ1-4; abundance: -; d_gene: -; v_gene: TRBV3-1/TRBV3-2
CDR3nt: TGTGCCAGCAATCCCTTCACCGGGGAGCTGTTTTTT; CDR3aa: CASNPFTGELFF; j_gene: TRBJ2-2; abundance: -; d_gene: -; v_gene: TRBV6-5
CDR3nt: TGTGCCAGCAGCAAAGCGGGAGGGTCAGATACGCAGTATTTT; CDR3aa: CASSKAGGSDTQYF; j_gene: TRBJ2-3; abundance: -; d_gene: TRBD2; v_gene: TRBV7-3
CDR3nt: TGTGCCAGCAGCTCGGGGGTCCAAGAGACCCAGTACTTC; CDR3aa: CASSSGVQETQYF; j_gene: TRBJ2-5; abundance: -; d_gene: -; v_gene: TRBV3-1/TRBV3-2
CDR3nt: TGTGCCAGCAGCCAAGAGAGGGCCCCGTACGAGCAGTACTTC; CDR3aa: CASSQERAPYEQYF; j_gene: TRBJ2-7; abundance: once; d_gene: -; v_gene: TRBV3-1/TRBV3-2
CDR3nt: TGCAGTGCTATTGACGGGATTAGCACAGATACGCAGTATTTT; CDR3aa: CSAIDGISTDTQYF; j_gene: TRBJ2-3; abundance: once; d_gene: -; v_gene: TRBV20-1
CDR3nt: TGTGCCAGCAGGGACTGGTCGGCAGATACGCAGTATTTT; CDR3aa: CASRDWSADTQYF; j_gene: TRBJ2-3; abundance: -; d_gene: -; v_gene: TRBV27
CDR3nt: TGTGCCAGCAACACTCCTTCGGGTAGCGGGGGACCCGTCTTTACGAACACCGGGGAGCTGTTTTTT; CDR3aa: CASNTPSGSGGPVFTNTGELFF; j_gene: TRBJ2-2; abundance: -; d_gene: TRBD2; v_gene: TRBV3-1/TRBV3-2
CDR3nt: TGCAGTGCTAGTAGAGCGGGAGGGACCTACGAGCAGTACTTC; CDR3aa: CSASRAGGTYEQYF; j_gene: TRBJ2-7; abundance: -; d_gene: TRBD2; v_gene: TRBV20-1
CDR3nt: TGTGCCAGTAGTCCGACAGGGTACTACGAGCAGTACTTC; CDR3aa: CASSPTGYYEQYF; j_gene: TRBJ2-7; abundance: -; d_gene: TRBD1; v_gene: TRBV19
CDR3nt: TGTGCCAGCGGGGACAGGTTCAATTCACCCCTCCACTTT; CDR3aa: CASGDRFNSPLHF; j_gene: TRBJ1-6; abundance: -; d_gene: TRBD1; v_gene: TRBV12-3/TRBV12-4
CDR3nt: TGTGCCAGCAGCCCGACAGGGGCCTGGGGGGAGACCCAGTACTTC; CDR3aa: CASSPTGAWGETQYF; j_gene: TRBJ2-5; abundance: -; d_gene: TRBD1; v_gene: TRBV5-6
CDR3nt: TGTGCCAGCAGTTTAGGGACTAGCCTCAATGAGCAGTTCTTC; CDR3aa: CASSLGTSLNEQFF; j_gene: TRBJ2-1; abundance: -; d_gene: TRBD2; v_gene: TRBV27
CDR3nt: TGTGCCAGCAGTGAGATTAGGGGACAGCACTACGAGCAGTACTTC; CDR3aa: CASSEIRGQHYEQYF; j_gene: TRBJ2-7; abundance: once; d_gene: TRBD1; v_gene: TRBV2
CDR3nt: TGTGCCAGCAGTTTAAGGGGGACAGTCGCCTACGAGCAGTACTTC; CDR3aa: CASSLRGTVAYEQYF; j_gene: TRBJ2-7; abundance: -; d_gene: TRBD1; v_gene: TRBV28
CDR3nt: TGTGCCAGCAGCCAAGGCCTCGGGGAAGGGTATGGCTACACCTTC; CDR3aa: CASSQGLGEGYGYTF; j_gene: TRBJ1-2; abundance: -; d_gene: -; v_gene: TRBV3-1/TRBV3-2